The present T cell receptor (beta chain) was sequenced within a study of OX40 agonist ivuxolimab in advanced cancers. Overall study context: The group had a mean age of approximately 60 years, ranged from about 20 to 80, and was 80% to 90% male.

This clone occurred once. The CDR3 has 14 residues. The V segment lost 6 bases and the J segment 0 bases; nucleotides outside the gene matches: 5. Germline CDR1 reads MDHEN; CDR2 reads SYDVKM. Some clones are missing from TCRdb's copy, which holds only in-frame ones; the method was immunoSEQ multiplex PCR. The data hold 35,000 or so clones, with about 80% observed a single time. The sample here was CD4+ or CD8+ T cells sorted from blood, taken in a trial of the OX40 agonist ivuxolimab. The sequence was obtained from an adult with an advanced solid tumor such as melanoma, head and neck, liver or kidney cancer. The chain is built from TRBV28 and TRBJ2-7, with 7 bases identical to TRBD1. CDR3 residues: CASRRRDSSYEQYF. The CDR3 nucleotides read TGTGCCAGCAGGCGTCGGGACAGCTCCTACGAGCAGTACTTC.